This T cell receptor beta chain was identified during a study of breast tumors, draining lymph nodes, adjacent tissues. Study findings and constraints: Luminal-like breast cancer showed significantly greater tumor-nontumor repertoire similarity than basal-like breast cancer did. Tumor TCR diversity was below lymph nodes but above nontumor tissue. Findings are consistent with lymph node origin and intratumoral expansion of most tumor T cells.

The CDR3 has 16 amino acids. Germline V gene sequence: CDR1 ENHRY, CDR2 SYGVKD. J was trimmed by 0 bases and V by 5 bases; bases with no gene match: 5. Concerning this clonotype: The antigen remains undetermined. A much larger clone lies one base from this, so it may be a read error.

The lymph nodes were axillary draining lymph nodes from breast cancer patients. Each CDR3 protein is one row after TCRdb ran MiXCR on the multiplex PCR reads. Of a few hundred thousand distinct CDR3 sequences detected, around 34% appear once; the ten largest clones hold about 3.3%. The rearrangement uses TRBV10-3 and TRBJ2-5, with TRBD2 matching 11 bases. Sequencing input: axillary lymph node tissue. The receptor was derived from a female donor with breast cancer. Some clones in this sample may be carry-over from other donors' samples. The CDR3: CAISSSLAGDQETQYF. For the CDR3, the DNA is TGTGCCATCAGTTCCTCACTAGCGGGAGACCAAGAGACCCAGTACTTC.